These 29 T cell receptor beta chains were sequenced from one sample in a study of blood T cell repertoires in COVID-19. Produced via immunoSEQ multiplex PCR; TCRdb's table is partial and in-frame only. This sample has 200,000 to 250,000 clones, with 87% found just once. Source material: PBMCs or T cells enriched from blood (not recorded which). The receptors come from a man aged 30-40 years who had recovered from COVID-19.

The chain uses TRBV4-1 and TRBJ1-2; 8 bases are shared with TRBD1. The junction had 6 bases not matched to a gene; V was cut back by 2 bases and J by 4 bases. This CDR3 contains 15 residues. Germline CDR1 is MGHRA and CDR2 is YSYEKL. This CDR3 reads CASSQPGGDLYGYTF. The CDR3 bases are TGCGCCAGCAGCCAACCAGGGGGCGATCTCTATGGCTACACCTTC.

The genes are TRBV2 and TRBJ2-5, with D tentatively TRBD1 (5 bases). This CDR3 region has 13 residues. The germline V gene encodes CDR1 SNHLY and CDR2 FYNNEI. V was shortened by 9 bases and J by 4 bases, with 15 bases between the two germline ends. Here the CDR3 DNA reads TGTGCCAGGGGTTACGTAGGGGTAGAGACCCAGTACTTC. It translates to CARGYVGVETQYF.

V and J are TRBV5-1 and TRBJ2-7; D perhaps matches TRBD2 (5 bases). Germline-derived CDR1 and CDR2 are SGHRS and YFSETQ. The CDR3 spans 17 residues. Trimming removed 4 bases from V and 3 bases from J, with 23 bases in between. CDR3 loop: CASSPTMVEVRDYEQYF. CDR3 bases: TGCGCCAGCAGCCCGACTATGGTAGAGGTACGGGACTACGAGCAGTACTTC.

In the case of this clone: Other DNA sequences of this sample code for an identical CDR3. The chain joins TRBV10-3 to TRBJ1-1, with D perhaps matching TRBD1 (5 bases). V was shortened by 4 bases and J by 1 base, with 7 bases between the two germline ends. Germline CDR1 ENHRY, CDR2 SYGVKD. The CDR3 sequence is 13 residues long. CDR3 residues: CAISGQPNTEAFF. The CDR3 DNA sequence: TGTGCCATCAGTGGACAGCCGAACACTGAAGCTTTCTTT.

CDR3 sequence reads: CASSLRRGVINEQFF. DNA for the CDR3: TGTGCCAGCAGCTTGCGGCGGGGGGTAATCAATGAGCAGTTCTTC. This rearrangement joins TRBV11-3 to TRBJ2-1, with 8 bases that match TRBD2. CDR3 length: 15 amino acids. Germline trimming cut 3 bases from V and 6 bases from J; bases unmatched to any gene: 7. Looked up from germline, CDR1 is SGHNT and CDR2 is YENEEA.

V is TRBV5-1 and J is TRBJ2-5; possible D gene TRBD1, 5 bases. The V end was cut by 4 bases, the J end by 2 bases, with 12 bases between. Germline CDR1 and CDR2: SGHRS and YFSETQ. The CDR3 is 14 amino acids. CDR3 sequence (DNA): TGCGCCAGCAGCAGTGGGGCAAGACAAGAGACCCAGTACTTC. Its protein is CASSSGARQETQYF.

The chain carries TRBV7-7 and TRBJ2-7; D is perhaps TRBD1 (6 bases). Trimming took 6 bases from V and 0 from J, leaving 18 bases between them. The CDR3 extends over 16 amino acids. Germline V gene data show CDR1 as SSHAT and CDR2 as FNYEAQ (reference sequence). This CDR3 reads CASSYLTGMVSYEQYF. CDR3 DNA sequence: TGTGCCAGCAGTTACCTCACAGGGATGGTCTCCTACGAGCAGTACTTC.

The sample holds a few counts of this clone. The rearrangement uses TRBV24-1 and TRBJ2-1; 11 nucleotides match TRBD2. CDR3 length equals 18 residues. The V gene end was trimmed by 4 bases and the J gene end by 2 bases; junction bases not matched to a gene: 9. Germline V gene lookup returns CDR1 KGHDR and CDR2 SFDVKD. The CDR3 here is CATSDPTSGSSPYNEQFF. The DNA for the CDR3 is TGTGCCACCAGTGACCCCACTAGCGGGAGTTCCCCCTACAATGAGCAGTTCTTC.

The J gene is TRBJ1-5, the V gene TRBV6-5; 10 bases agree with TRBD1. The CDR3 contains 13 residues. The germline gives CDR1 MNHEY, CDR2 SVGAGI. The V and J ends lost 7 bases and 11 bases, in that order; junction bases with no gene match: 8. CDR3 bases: TGTGCCAGCATGGCGGGACAGGGGAGGACCCAGCATTTT. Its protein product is CASMAGQGRTQHF.

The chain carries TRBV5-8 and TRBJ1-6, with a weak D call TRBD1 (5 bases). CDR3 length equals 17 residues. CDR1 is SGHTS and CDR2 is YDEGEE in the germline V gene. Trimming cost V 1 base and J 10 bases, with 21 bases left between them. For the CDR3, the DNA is TGTGCCAGCAGCTTGATGGGGACCGGGACTCAAAGGTCACCCCTCCACTTT. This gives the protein CASSLMGTGTQRSPLHF.

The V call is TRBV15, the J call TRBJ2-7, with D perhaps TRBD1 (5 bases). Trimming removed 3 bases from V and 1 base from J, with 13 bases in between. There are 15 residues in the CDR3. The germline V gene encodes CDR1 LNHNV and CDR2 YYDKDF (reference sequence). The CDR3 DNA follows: TGTGCCACCAGCAGGAAGGGGCAAGGATCCTACGAGCAGTACTTC. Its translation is CATSRKGQGSYEQYF.

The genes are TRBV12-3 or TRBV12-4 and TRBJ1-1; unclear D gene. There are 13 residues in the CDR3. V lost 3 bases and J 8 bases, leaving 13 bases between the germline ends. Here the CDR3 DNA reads TGTGCCAGCAGTTTGAATGTGGGCGGGGAAGCTTTCTTT. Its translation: CASSLNVGGEAFF.

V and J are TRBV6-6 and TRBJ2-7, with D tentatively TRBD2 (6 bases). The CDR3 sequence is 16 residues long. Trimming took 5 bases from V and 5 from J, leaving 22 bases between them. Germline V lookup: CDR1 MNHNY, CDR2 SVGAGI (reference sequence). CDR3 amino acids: CASSPPGGAGRDEQYF. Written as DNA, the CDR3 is TGTGCCAGCAGTCCCCCCGGGGGTGCTGGTCGGGACGAGCAGTACTTC.

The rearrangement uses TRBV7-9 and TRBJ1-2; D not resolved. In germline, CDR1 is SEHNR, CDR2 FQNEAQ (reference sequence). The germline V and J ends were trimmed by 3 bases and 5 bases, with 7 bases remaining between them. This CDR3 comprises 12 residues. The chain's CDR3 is CASSFAGYGYTF. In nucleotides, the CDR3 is TGTGCCAGCAGCTTCGCGGGTTATGGCTACACCTTC.

The CDR3, as DNA: TGTGCCAGCAGTGAAGCGTTAGTTGTGAGGGTTAACAATGAGCAGTTCTTC. As protein: CASSEALVVRVNNEQFF. This rearrangement joins TRBV6-1 to TRBJ2-1; TRBD2 is a possible D gene (5 bases). The length of the CDR3 is 17 residues. Trimming took off 0 bases at V and 5 bases at J, with 17 bases between the two ends. Germline V gives CDR1 MNHNS, CDR2 SASEGT.

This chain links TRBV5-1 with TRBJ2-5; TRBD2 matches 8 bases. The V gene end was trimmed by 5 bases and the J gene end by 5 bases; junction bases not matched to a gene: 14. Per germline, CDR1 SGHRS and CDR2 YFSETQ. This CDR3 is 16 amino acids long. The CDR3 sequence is CASRPPGGGAAETQYF. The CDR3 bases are TGCGCCAGCAGGCCCCCGGGAGGGGGGGCCGCGGAGACCCAGTACTTC.

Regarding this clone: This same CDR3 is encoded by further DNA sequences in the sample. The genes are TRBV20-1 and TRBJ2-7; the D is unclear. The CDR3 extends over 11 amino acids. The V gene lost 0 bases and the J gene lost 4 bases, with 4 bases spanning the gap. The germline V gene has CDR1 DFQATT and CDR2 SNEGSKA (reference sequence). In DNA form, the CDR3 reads TGCAGTGCTAGAGACAGTTACGAGCAGTACTTC. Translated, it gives CSARDSYEQYF.

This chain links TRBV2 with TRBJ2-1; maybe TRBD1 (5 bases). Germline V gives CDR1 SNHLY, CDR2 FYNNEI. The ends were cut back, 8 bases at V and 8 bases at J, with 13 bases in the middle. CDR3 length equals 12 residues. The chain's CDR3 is CASRRGRDEQFF. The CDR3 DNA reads TGTGCCAGCCGAAGGGGCCGTGATGAGCAGTTCTTC.

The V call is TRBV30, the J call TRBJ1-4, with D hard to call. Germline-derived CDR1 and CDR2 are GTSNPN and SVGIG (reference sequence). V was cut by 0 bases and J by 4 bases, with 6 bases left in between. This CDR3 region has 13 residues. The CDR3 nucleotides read TGTGCCTGGAGTGTATCCGTTAATGAAAAACTGTTTTTT. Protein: CAWSVSVNEKLFF.

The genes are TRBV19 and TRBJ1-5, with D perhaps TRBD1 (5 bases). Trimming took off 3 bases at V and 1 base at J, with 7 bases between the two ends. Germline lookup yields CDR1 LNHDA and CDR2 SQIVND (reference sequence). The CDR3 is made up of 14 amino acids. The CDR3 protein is CASSMTESNQPQHF. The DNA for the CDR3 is TGTGCCAGTAGTATGACAGAGAGCAATCAGCCCCAGCATTTT.

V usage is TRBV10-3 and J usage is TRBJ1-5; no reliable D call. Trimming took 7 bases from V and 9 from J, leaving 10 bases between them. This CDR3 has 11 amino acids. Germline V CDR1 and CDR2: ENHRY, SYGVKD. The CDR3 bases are TGTGCCATCAATAATGGAGGGCCCCAGCATTTT. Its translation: CAINNGGPQHF.

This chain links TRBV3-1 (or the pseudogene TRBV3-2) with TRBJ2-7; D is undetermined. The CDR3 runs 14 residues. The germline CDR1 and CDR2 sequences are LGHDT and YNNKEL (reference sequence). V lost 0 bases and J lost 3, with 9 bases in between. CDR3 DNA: TGTGCCAGCAGCCAAGATTCTTCGGTCTACGAGCAGTACTTC. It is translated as CASSQDSSVYEQYF.

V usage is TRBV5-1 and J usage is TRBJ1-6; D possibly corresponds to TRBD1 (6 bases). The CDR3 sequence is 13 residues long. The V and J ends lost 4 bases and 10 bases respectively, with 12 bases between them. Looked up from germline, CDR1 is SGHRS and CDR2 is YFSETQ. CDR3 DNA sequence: TGCGCCAGCAGCCTGATGGGGGCCTCACCCCTCCACTTT. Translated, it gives CASSLMGASPLHF.

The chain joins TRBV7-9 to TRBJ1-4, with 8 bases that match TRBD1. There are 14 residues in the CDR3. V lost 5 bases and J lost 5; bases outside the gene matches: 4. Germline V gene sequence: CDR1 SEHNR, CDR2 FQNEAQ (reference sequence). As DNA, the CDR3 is TGTGCCAGCAGCCCGACAGGGGCCAATGAAAAACTGTTTTTT. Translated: CASSPTGANEKLFF.

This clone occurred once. CDR3 loop: CASSFATSGVTYEQYF. In nucleotides, the CDR3 is TGCGCCAGCAGCTTCGCCACCTCCGGGGTAACCTACGAGCAGTACTTC. V and J are TRBV5-1 and TRBJ2-7, with D tentatively TRBD2 (5 bases). This CDR3 has 16 amino acids. Germline-derived CDR1 and CDR2 are SGHRS and YFSETQ. V lost 2 bases, J lost 2 bases, and 17 bases lay in between.

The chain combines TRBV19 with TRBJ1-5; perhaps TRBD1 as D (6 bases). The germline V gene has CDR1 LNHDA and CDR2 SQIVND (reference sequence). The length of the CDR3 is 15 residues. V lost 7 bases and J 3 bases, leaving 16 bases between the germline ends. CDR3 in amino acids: CASITRGGPNQPQHF. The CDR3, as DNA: TGTGCCAGTATCACGAGGGGGGGCCCCAATCAGCCCCAGCATTTT.

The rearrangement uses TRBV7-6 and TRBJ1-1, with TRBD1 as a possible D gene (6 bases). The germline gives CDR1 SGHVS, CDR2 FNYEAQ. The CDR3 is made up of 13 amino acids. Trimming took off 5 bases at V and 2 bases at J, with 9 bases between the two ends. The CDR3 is CASSRDINTEAFF. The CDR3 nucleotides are TGTGCCAGCAGCCGGGACATCAACACTGAAGCTTTCTTT.

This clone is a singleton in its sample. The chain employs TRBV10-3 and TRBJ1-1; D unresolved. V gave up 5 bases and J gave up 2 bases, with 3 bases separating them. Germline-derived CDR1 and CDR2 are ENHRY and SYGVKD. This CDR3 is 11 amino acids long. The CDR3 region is CAISYNTEAFF. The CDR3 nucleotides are TGTGCCATCAGTTATAACACTGAAGCTTTCTTT.

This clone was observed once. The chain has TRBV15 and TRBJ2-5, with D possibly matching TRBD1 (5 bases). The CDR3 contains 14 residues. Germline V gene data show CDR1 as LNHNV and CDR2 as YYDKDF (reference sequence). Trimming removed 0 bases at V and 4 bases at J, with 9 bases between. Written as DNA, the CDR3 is TGTGCCACCAGCAGAGATTACCAGGGAGAGACCCAGTACTTC. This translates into CATSRDYQGETQYF.